The following is a T cell receptor beta chain sequence with its context. This clonotype was detected only a few times. The antigen it binds to is not known. Base qualities are not recorded, but no much larger clone differs from it by a single base. This sample is drawn from a study of CD8 T cells in ankylosing spondylitis (TCRdb year 2017). Concerning the study at large: The study profiled T cell receptor beta repertoires in healthy donors and ankylosing spondylitis patients to find disease-linked TCR variants. Samples of peripheral blood were taken, and for ankylosing spondylitis patients, synovial fluid was collected as well. The whole study cohort included 108 healthy donors and under 30 ankylosing spondylitis patients.

Data came from an Illumina HiSeq 2500. Quantitative 5'-RACE with molecular barcodes was the method used to prepare the TCR beta libraries. The paper's data handling went like this. A new computational method based on a probabilistic model of VDJ rearrangement was used to identify disease-linked TCR variants. Using fastp trimming at Q25 and MiXCR clonotype assembly, TCRdb reanalyzed the public sequencing data and kept in-frame beta chains. Rows are unified per CDR3 protein, each entry keeping the most common DNA and genes. The V and J calls reflect TCRdb's pipeline rather than the authors' work. This sample is represented by 200,000 to 250,000 distinct CDR3 sequences; around a quarter of them were singletons. About 7% of the sample is in the top ten clones. The full study reports these points: A TCR beta motif of fewer than 10 highly homologous amino acid variants appeared characteristic of blood from ankylosing spondylitis patients. In peripheral blood, the disease-linked clones were found at relatively low frequencies and had a CD8+ phenotype. Some motif variants had previously been reported in the synovial fluid and blood of reactive arthritis patients, which suggests shared mechanisms of disease initiation. The disease-linked clones were reported to be significantly enriched in matched synovial fluid samples from ankylosing spondylitis patients.

CDR1 SGHVS and CDR2 FQNEAQ are derived from the germline V gene. The CDR3 spans 14 residues, from the cysteine through the phenylalanine. The CDR3 DNA has 42 bases and is translated from base 1. Ends trimmed: V by 5 bases, J by 5 bases; bases unmatched to a gene: 7. The V gene is TRBV7-8 and the J gene is TRBJ2-5, and 8 junction bases match TRBD1. The source of this sequence is a male donor with ankylosing spondylitis or in good health (not recorded which). The material sequenced was blood, either unsorted or a sorted T cell fraction (not recorded which). DNA sequence: TGTGCCAGCAGCCCAACGGACAGGGCGGAGACCCAGTACTTC. It specifies CASSPTDRAETQYF.